This T cell receptor (beta chain) was profiled in a study of blood T cell repertoires in COVID-19. Study overall: Specimens from acute and convalescent COVID-19 originated in the United States, Italy and Spain. PBMCs, B-cell-depleted T cells, or T cells provided the cDNA or gDNA that made up the material.

Trimming cost V 4 bases and J 2 bases; bases outside gene matches: 9. The CDR3 is 16 residues long. Germline CDR1 SEHNR, CDR2 FQNEAQ (reference sequence). As processed by the authors: Estimation of nucleated cell counts was performed using reference gene primer amplification. Repertoires were generated with immunoSEQ multiplex PCR, while TCRdb's copy carries only in-frame clones and drops some. The V and J calls and the clone size are those of that table, but D and trimming were determined from the DNA. The sample lists approximately 94,000 clones; roughly 85% were seen once. Sequencing was performed on peripheral blood. The source of this sequence is a man aged 65 to 79 with active or convalescent COVID-19. This chain links TRBV7-9 with TRBJ2-7, with 9 bases lining up with TRBD1. For the CDR3, the DNA is TGTGCCAGCAGCTCTCTGGACAGGGGTGTGACCTACGAGCAGTACTTC. Encoded protein: CASSSLDRGVTYEQYF.